The entry below describes one T cell receptor (beta chain). The data were taken from a study of beta chain features in type 1 diabetes. Since all of the isolated RNA was reverse transcribed, expressed TCRB transcripts were what got sequenced. Clones were sequenced by immunoSEQ multiplex PCR, and TCRdb holds only the in-frame ones, with some missing. Found here are a few hundred thousand clones, 15% to 20% of them singletons; the top ten hold about 0.045%. CDR3 length: 11 amino acids. CDR1 is SEHNR and CDR2 is FQNEAQ in the germline V gene (reference sequence). The V and J ends lost 7 bases and 7 bases respectively, with 7 bases between them.

This chain joins TRBV7-9 and TRBJ1-4; D gene uncertain. The receptor's source is a woman aged 18-29 years in good health. The specimen was naive CD4+ T cells from blood. The CDR3 nucleotides read TGTGCCAGCACGGGTGGTGAAAAACTGTTTTTT. It specifies CASTGGEKLFF.